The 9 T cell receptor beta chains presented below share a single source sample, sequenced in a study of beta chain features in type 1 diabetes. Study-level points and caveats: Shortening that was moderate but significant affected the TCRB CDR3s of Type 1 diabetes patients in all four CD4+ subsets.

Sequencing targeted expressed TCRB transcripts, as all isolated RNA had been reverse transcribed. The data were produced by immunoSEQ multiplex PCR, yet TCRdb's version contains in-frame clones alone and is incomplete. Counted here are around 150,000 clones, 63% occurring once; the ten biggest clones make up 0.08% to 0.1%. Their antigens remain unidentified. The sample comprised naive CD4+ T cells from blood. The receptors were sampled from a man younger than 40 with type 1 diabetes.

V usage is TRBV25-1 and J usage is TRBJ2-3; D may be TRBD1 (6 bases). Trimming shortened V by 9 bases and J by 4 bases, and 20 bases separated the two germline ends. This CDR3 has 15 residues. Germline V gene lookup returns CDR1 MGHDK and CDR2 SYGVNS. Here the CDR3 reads CARSWQGPPSDTQYF. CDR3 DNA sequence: TGTGCCAGATCGTGGCAGGGGCCACCCTCAGATACGCAGTATTTT.

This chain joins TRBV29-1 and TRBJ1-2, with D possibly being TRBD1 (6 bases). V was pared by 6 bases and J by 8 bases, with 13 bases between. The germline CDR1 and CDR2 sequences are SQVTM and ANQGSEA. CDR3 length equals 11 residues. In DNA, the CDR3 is TGCAGCGTCTGGGACAATCAAGGCTACACCTTC. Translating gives CSVWDNQGYTF. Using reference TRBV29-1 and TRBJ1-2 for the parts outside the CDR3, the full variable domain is SAVISQKPSRDICQRGTSLTIQCQVDSQVTMMFWYRQQPGQSLTLIATANQGSEATYESGFVIDKFPISRPNLTFSTLTVSNMSPEDSSIYLCSVWDNQGYTFGSGTRLTVV.

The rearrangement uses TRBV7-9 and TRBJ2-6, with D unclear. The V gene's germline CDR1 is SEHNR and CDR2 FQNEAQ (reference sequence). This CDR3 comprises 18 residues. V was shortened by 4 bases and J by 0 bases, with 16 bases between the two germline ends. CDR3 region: CASSSPWPANSGANVLTF. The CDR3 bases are TGTGCCAGCAGCTCACCCTGGCCAGCCAACTCTGGGGCCAACGTCCTGACTTTC. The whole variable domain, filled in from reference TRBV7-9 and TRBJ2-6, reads DTGVSQNPRHKITKRGQNVTFRCDPISEHNRLYWYRQTLGQGPEFLTYFQNEAQLEKSRLLSDRFSAERPKGSFSTLEIQRTEQGDSAMYLCASSSPWPANSGANVLTFGAGSRLTVL.

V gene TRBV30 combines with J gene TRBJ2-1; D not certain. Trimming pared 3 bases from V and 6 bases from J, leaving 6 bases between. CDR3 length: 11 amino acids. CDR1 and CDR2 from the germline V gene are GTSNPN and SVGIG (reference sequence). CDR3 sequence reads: CAWRTANEQFF. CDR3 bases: TGTGCCTGGAGAACAGCCAATGAGCAGTTCTTC.

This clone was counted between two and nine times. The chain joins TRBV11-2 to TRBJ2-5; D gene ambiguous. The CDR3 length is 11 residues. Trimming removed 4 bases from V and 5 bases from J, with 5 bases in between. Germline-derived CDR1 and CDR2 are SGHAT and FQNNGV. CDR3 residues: CASSSRETQYF. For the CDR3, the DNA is TGTGCCAGCAGCTCAAGGGAGACCCAGTACTTC.

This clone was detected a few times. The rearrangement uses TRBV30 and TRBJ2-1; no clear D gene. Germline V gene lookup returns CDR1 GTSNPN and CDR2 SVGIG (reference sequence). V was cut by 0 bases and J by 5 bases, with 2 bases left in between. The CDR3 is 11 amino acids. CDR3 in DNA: TGTGCCTGGAGTGTAAACAATGAGCAGTTCTTC. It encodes CAWSVNNEQFF.

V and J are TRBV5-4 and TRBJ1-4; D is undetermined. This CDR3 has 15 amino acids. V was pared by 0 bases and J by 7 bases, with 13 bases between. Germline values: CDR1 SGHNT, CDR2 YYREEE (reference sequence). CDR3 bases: TGTGCCAGCAGCTTGGGCGGGCTTAGTGCTGAAAAACTGTTTTTT. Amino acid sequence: CASSLGGLSAEKLFF.

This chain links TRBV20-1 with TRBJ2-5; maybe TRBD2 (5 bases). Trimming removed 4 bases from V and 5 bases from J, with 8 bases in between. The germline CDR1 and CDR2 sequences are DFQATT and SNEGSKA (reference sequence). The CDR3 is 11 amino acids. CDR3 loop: CSAMRGETQYF. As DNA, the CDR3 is TGCAGTGCTATGAGAGGGGAGACCCAGTACTTC.

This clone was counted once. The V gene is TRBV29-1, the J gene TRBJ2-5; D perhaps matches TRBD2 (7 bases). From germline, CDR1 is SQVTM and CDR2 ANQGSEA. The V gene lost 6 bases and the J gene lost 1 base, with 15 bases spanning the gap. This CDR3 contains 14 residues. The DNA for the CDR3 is TGCAGCGTCTTGCTGGCGGGGGCCCAAGAGACCCAGTACTTC. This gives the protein CSVLLAGAQETQYF.